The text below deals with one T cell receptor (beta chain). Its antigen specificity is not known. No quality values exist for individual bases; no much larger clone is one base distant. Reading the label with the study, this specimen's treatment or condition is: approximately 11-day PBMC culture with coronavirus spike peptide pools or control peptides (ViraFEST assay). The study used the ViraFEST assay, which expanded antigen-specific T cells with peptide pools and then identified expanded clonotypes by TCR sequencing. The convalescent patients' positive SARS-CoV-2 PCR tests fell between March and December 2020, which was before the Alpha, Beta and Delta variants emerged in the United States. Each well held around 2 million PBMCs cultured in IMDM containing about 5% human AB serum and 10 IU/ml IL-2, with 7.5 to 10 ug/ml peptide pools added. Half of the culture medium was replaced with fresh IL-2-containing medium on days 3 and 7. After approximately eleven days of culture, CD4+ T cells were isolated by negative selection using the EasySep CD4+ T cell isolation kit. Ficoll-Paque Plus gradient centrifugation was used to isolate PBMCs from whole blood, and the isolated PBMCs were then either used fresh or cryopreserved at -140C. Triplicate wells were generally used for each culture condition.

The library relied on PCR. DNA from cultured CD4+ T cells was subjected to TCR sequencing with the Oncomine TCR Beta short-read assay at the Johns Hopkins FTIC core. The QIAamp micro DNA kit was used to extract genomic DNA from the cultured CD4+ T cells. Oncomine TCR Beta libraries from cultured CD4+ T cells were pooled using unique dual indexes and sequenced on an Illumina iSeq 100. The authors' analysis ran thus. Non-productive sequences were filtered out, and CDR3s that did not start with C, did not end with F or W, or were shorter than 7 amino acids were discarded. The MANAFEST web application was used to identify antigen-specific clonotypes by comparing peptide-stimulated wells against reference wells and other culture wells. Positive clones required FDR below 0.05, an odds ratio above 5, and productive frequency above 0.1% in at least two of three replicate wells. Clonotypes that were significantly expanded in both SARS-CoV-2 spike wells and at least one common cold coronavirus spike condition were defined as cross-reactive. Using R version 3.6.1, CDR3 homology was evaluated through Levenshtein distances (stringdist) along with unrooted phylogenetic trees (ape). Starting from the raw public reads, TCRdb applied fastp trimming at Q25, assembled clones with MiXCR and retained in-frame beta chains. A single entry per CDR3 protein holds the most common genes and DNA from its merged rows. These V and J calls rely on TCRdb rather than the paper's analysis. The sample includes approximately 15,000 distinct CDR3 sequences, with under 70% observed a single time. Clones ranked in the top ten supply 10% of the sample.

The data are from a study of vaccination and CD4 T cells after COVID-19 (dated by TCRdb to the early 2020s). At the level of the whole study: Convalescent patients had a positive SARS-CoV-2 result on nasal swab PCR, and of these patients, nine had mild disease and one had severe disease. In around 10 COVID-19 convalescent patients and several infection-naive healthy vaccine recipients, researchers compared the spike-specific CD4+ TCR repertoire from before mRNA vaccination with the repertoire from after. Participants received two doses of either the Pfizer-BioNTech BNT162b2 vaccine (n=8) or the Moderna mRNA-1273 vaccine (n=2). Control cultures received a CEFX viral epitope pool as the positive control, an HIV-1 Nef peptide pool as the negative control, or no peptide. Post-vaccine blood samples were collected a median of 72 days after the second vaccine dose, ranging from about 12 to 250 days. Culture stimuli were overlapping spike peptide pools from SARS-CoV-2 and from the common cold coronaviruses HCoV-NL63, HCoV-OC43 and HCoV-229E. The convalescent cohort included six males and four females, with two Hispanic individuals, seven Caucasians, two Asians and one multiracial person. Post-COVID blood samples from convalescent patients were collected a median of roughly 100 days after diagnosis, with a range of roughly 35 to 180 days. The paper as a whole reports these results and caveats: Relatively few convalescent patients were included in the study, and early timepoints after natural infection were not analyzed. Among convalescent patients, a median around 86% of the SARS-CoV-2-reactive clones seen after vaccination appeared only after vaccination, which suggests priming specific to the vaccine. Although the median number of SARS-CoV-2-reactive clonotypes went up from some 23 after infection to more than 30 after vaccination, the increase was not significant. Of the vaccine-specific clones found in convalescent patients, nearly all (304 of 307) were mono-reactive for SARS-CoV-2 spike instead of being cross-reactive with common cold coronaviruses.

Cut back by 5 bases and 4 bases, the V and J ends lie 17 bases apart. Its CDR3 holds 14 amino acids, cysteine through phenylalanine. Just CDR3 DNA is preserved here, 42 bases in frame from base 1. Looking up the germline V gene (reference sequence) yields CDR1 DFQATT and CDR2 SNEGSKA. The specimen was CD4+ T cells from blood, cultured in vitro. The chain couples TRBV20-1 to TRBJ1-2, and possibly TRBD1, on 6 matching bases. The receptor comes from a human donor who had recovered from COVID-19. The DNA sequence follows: TGCAGTGCTCCGGAGGGGGACTTCGGCTATGGCTACACCTTC. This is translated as CSAPEGDFGYGYTF.